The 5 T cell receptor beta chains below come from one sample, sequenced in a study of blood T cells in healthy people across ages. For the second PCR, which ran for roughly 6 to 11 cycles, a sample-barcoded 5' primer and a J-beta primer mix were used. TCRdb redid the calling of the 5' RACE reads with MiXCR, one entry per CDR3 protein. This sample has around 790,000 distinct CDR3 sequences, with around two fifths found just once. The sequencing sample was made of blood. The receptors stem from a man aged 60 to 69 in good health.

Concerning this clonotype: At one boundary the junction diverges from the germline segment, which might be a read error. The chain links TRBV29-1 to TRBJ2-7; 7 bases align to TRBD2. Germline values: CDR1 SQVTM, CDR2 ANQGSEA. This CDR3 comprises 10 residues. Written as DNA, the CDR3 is TGCAGCGTCAGGGACTACAAGCAGTACTTC. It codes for CSVRDYKQYF.

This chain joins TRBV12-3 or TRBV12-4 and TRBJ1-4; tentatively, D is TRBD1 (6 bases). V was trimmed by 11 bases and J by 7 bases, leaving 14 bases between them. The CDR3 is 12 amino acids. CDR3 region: CAGGQVREKLFF. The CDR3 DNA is TGTGCCGGGGGGCAGGTCCGTGAAAAACTGTTTTTT.

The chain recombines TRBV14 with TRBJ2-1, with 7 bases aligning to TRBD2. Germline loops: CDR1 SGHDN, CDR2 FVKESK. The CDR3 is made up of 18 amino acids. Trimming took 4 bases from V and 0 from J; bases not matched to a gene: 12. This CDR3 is CASSPLPGGKSSYNEQFF. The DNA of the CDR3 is TGTGCCAGCAGCCCACTCCCGGGGGGTAAAAGCTCCTACAATGAGCAGTTCTTC.

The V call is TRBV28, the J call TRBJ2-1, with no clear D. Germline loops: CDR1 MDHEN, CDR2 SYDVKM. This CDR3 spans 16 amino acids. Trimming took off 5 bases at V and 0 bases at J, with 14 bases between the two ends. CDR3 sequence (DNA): TGTGCCAGCAGTCCGCCCGGCCCAAGCTCCTACAATGAGCAGTTCTTC. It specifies CASSPPGPSSYNEQFF.

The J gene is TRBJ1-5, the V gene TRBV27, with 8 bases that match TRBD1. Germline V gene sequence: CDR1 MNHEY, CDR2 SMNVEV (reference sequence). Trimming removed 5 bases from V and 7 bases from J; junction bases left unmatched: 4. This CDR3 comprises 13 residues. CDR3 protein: CASSAGQAQPQHF. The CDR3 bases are TGTGCCAGCAGTGCGGGACAGGCGCAGCCCCAGCATTTT.